This T cell receptor (beta chain) was observed in a study of patients and donors after allogeneic stem cell transplantation (TCRdb year 2020). Notes on this clonotype: No cognate antigen has been identified for it. Base qualities are not at hand, and no much larger clone is one base apart.

Receptors were amplified or captured by RT-PCR. Sequencer: NextSeq 550. The public sequencing data were trimmed at Q25 with fastp and processed into clonotypes with MiXCR by TCRdb, which kept only in-frame beta chains. Identical CDR3 proteins give one entry, which carries the most common genes and DNA. Here the sample has hundreds of thousands of distinct CDR3 sequences; 13% to 15% occur a single time. Of the sample, 11% is held by the ten largest clones. Sequencing input: blood, either unsorted or a sorted T cell fraction (not recorded which). This sequence originates from a human donor who was either an allogeneic HSCT recipient or a stem cell or donor lymphocyte infusion donor (not recorded which). It is not recorded whose cells these are; they may come from a transplant donor.

The nucleotides are TGTGCCTGGAGCCCCACAGGGCTTAGCAATCAGCCCCAGCATTTT. It encodes CAWSPTGLSNQPQHF. The sequence joins TRBV30 to TRBJ1-5, and perhaps TRBD1 as D gene, on 6 matching bases. Trimming removed 3 bases from V and 0 bases from J, leaving 12 bases between the germline ends. Taken from cysteine to phenylalanine, the CDR3 has 15 residues. CDR3 DNA is the only sequence kept; it has 45 bases, read in frame from the first base. Sequences GTSNPN (CDR1) and SVGIG (CDR2) are obtained from the germline V gene (reference sequence). Here the CDR3 is joined to the reference TRBV30 and TRBJ1-5 genes, and the full variable domain is: SQTIHQWPATLVQPVGSPLSLECTVEGTSNPNLYWYRQAAGRGLQLLFYSVGIGQISSEVPQNLSASRPQDRQFILSSKKLLLSDSGFYLCAWSPTGLSNQPQHFGDGTRLSIL.